The 29 T cell receptor beta chains in this list originate from one sample, sequenced in a study of regulatory T cells in long-lasting Graves disease. The authors built TCR beta libraries using iRepertoire HTBI primers and Arm-PCR of CDR3 regions. TCRdb fed the multiplex PCR reads into MiXCR, producing one record per CDR3 protein. The sample includes over 450,000 distinct CDR3 sequences, around a fifth seen only once; the top ten take around 7%. As to time point: persistent/refractory GD, antithyroid drugs over 5 years with positive TRAb. TCR sequences were obtained from RNA taken from PBMCs. The starting material was peripheral blood mononuclear cells (PBMCs), obtained when the disease was refractory, from a patient treated with antithyroid drugs. The receptors come from a female donor with Graves disease.

With respect to this clonotype: A much larger clone differs from this one at a single base, so this may be a read error. The V and J genes are TRBV7-2 and TRBJ2-7; TRBD2 aligns across 7 bases. V was clipped by 1 base and J by 0 bases; unmatched bases: 3. CDR3 size: 15 residues. The germline gives CDR1 SGHTA, CDR2 FQGNSA. In DNA form, the CDR3 reads TGTGCCAGCAGCTTAGGGACTAGAGGCTCCTACGAGCAGTACTTC. Protein: CASSLGTRGSYEQYF.

This clonotype has at least ten counts. V and J are TRBV28 and TRBJ2-5; D may be TRBD2 (6 bases). Looked up from germline, CDR1 is MDHEN and CDR2 is SYDVKM. Trimming stripped 0 bases from V and 2 bases from J, with 7 bases between. The length of the CDR3 is 14 residues. CDR3 nucleotide sequence: TGTGCCAGCAGTTTATGGCGGGGACAAGAGACCCAGTACTTC. Translation gives CASSLWRGQETQYF.

The chain combines TRBV19 with TRBJ1-5; unclear D gene. CDR1 is LNHDA, CDR2 SQIVND, per germline (reference sequence). The length of the CDR3 is 14 residues. V was trimmed by 4 bases and J by 3 bases, leaving 10 bases between them. The CDR3 DNA sequence: TGTGCCAGTAGTACAACAGTTACCAATCAGCCCCAGCATTTT. It translates to CASSTTVTNQPQHF. Drawing the rest from reference TRBV19 and TRBJ1-5, the complete variable domain is DGGITQSPKYLFRKEGQNVTLSCEQNLNHDAMYWYRQDPGQGLRLIYYSQIVNDFQKGDIAEGYSVSREKKESFPLTVTSAQKNPTAFYLCASSTTVTNQPQHFGDGTRLSIL.

This clonotype showed up many times. The chain links TRBV2 to TRBJ1-2; D gene ambiguous. This CDR3 is built from 16 residues. V lost 0 bases and J lost 2, with 13 bases in between. CDR1 and CDR2 from the germline V gene are SNHLY and FYNNEI. This chain's CDR3 is CASSEAGNRVNYGYTF. CDR3 coding DNA: TGTGCCAGCAGTGAAGCGGGGAACAGAGTAAACTATGGCTACACCTTC. Together with reference TRBV2 and TRBJ1-2, the CDR3 gives the full variable domain: EPEVTQTPSHQVTQMGQEVILRCVPISNHLYFYWYRQILGQKVEFLVSFYNNEISEKSEIFDDQFSVERPDGSNFTLKIRSTKLEDSAMYFCASSEAGNRVNYGYTFGSGTRLTVV.

This clonotype was detected a few times. This chain connects TRBV20-1 to TRBJ1-2, with a tentative D call TRBD1 (5 bases). This CDR3 is 15 amino acids long. Germline CDR1 reads DFQATT; CDR2 reads SNEGSKA (reference sequence). V shed 3 bases and J shed 6 bases, with 20 bases lying between them. The CDR3 DNA reads as TGCAGTGCTAGGTCTGGCTTGGGAGGGGAAAATGGCTACACCTTC. Translating gives CSARSGLGGENGYTF.

This clonotype was seen a few times. J is TRBJ1-2 and V is TRBV7-8; possibly TRBD1 for D (6 bases). This CDR3 is 15 amino acids long. Germline lookup yields CDR1 SGHVS and CDR2 FQNEAQ. V shed 5 bases and J shed 0 bases, with 13 bases lying between them. CDR3 sequence (DNA): TGTGCCAGCAGCCCAAGGGAGGGGGCTAACTATGGCTACACCTTC. Its protein is CASSPREGANYGYTF.

The chain employs TRBV30 and TRBJ2-3; TRBD2 matches 11 bases. V was clipped by 5 bases and J by 7 bases; unmatched bases: 8. The CDR3 loop spans 14 amino acids. Germline V gene lookup returns CDR1 GTSNPN and CDR2 SVGIG (reference sequence). CDR3 loop: CAWVAGGPAYTQYF. The CDR3 DNA reads as TGTGCCTGGGTAGCGGGAGGGCCGGCTTATACGCAGTATTTT.

This clonotype was seen many times. V usage is TRBV29-1 and J usage is TRBJ1-1; D unresolved. Germline CDR1 reads SQVTM; CDR2 reads ANQGSEA. The CDR3 consists of 12 residues. V lost 7 bases and J lost 5, with 14 bases in between. The CDR3 here is CSGVEGGTEAFF. The CDR3 DNA reads TGCAGCGGAGTCGAAGGAGGGACTGAAGCTTTCTTT.

The CDR3 region is CASTTWGLGNQPQHF. In DNA, the CDR3 is TGTGCCAGCACCACGTGGGGGCTTGGCAATCAGCCCCAGCATTTT. The chain couples TRBV6-1 to TRBJ1-5, with a tentative D call TRBD1 (6 bases). The germline gives CDR1 MNHNS, CDR2 SASEGT. This CDR3 contains 15 residues. V was clipped by 7 bases and J by 2 bases, with 15 bases between them.

This clonotype has ten or more counts. The chain combines TRBV6-1 with TRBJ2-7; 10 bases align to TRBD1. CDR3 length: 14 residues. Germline CDR1 reads MNHNS; CDR2 reads SASEGT. Germline trimming cut 5 bases from V and 7 bases from J; bases unmatched to any gene: 8. The CDR3 protein is CASSQGQGLGEQYF. The CDR3 DNA follows: TGTGCCAGCAGTCAGGGACAGGGGCTGGGAGAGCAGTACTTC.

In this sample, this clonotype turned up a few times. The chain uses TRBV19 and TRBJ1-4, with unresolved D. Trimming took 5 bases from V and 3 from J, leaving 10 bases between them. This CDR3 has 14 amino acids. Germline lookup yields CDR1 LNHDA and CDR2 SQIVND (reference sequence). The DNA for the CDR3 is TGTGCCAGTAGTCCACAGAGGGCTAATGAAAAACTGTTTTTT. Protein sequence: CASSPQRANEKLFF.

The chain employs TRBV11-2 and TRBJ1-1, with TRBD1 matching over 7 bases. The V gene's germline CDR1 is SGHAT and CDR2 FQNNGV. The CDR3 length is 15 residues. Trimming took 5 bases from V and 7 from J; bases not matched to a gene: 13. The CDR3 DNA reads TGTGCCAGCAGCGAGGATGAGGGGGCCCAAGGTGAAGCTTTCTTT. This translates into CASSEDEGAQGEAFF. The full variable domain, with the rest looked up from reference TRBV11-2 and TRBJ1-1, is EAGVAQSPRYKIIEKRQSVAFWCNPISGHATLYWYQQILGQGPKLLIQFQNNGVVDDSQLPKDRFSAERLKGVDSTLKIQPAKLEDSAVYLCASSEDEGAQGEAFFGQGTRLTVV.

This clonotype was seen a handful of times. CDR3 loop: CASSLESGPTVSPLHF. The CDR3 bases are TGTGCCAGCAGCTTAGAATCCGGGCCCACGGTGTCACCCCTCCACTTT. The chain carries TRBV13 and TRBJ1-6; D is unresolved. With 1 base removed from V and 10 bases from J, the gap between germline ends came to 17 bases. Germline V gives CDR1 PRHDT, CDR2 FYEKMQ (reference sequence). The CDR3 is made up of 16 amino acids.

The chain recombines TRBV3-1 with TRBJ2-4; tentative D call: TRBD2 (5 bases). Germline-derived CDR1 and CDR2 are LGHDT and YNNKEL (reference sequence). V lost 2 bases, J lost 8 bases, and 10 bases lay in between. This CDR3 has 13 residues. CDR3 loop: CASSQTGMYIQYF. The CDR3 DNA is TGTGCCAGCAGCCAAACGGGAATGTACATTCAGTACTTC. Variable domain in full (rest from reference TRBV3-1 and TRBJ2-4): DTAVSQTPKYLVTQMGNDKSIKCEQNLGHDTMYWYKQDSKKFLKIMFSYNNKELIINETVPNRFSPKSPDKAHLNLHINSLELGDSAVYFCASSQTGMYIQYFGAGTRLSVL.

J is TRBJ1-3 and V is TRBV9; no clear D. Trimming took 5 bases from V and 2 from J, leaving 17 bases between them. Germline-derived CDR1 and CDR2 are SGDLS and YYNGEE. This CDR3 is built from 16 residues. Written as DNA, the CDR3 is TGTGCCAGCAGTTACCGGCTCGAGGGTCCTGGAAACACCATATATTTT. This codes for CASSYRLEGPGNTIYF.

This clonotype has a handful of counts. DNA for the CDR3: TGTGCCAGCAGCCGGGGACAGGGCAGTATATCCAATCAGCCCCAGTATTTT. Its protein product is CASSRGQGSISNQPQYF. The chain employs TRBV12-3 or TRBV12-4 and TRBJ1-5; 9 bases agree with TRBD1. The J call may be faulty, since TRBJ2-3 better matches the DNA end. This CDR3 comprises 17 residues.

This clonotype was seen ten or more times. The chain is built from TRBV6-1 and TRBJ1-1; 9 nucleotides align to TRBD1. The ends lost 10 bases at V and 11 bases at J; junction bases unmatched: 17. CDR3 size: 14 residues. The germline CDR1 and CDR2 sequences are MNHNS and SASEGT. The chain's CDR3 is CATPRQGVYTLAFF. DNA of the CDR3: TGTGCCACCCCGCGACAGGGGGTATATACCTTGGCTTTCTTT.

This clonotype was recorded many times. The chain couples TRBV7-2 to TRBJ2-5; D is possibly TRBD2 (5 bases). The V end lost 1 base, the J end lost 2 bases, and 11 bases lay between the germline ends. The germline gives CDR1 SGHTA, CDR2 FQGNSA. This CDR3 is built from 15 residues. The CDR3 region has the DNA TGTGCCAGCAGCTTAGTGGCGGGCAAGCAAGAGACCCAGTACTTC. Residues: CASSLVAGKQETQYF. Supplemented by reference TRBV7-2 and TRBJ2-5, the full variable domain reads GAGVSQSPSNKVTEKGKDVELRCDPISGHTALYWYRQSLGQGLEFLIYFQGNSAPDKSGLPSDRFSAERTGGSVSTLTIQRTQQEDSAVYLCASSLVAGKQETQYFGPGTRLLVL.

Many counts were recorded for this clonotype. The V gene is TRBV2, the J gene TRBJ1-6; tentatively, D is TRBD1 (6 bases). The CDR3 has 16 amino acids. The germline CDR1 and CDR2 sequences are SNHLY and FYNNEI. V lost 10 bases and J 6 bases, leaving 22 bases between the germline ends. Here the CDR3 DNA reads TGTGCCAACCATCTGCCGGGGGACACGGCTAATTCACCCCTCCACTTT. Residues: CANHLPGDTANSPLHF.

CDR3 sequence (DNA): TGTGCCAGCAGCGTCCTAACAGGGTTGCAAAACATTCAGTACTTC. Protein sequence: CASSVLTGLQNIQYF. The rearrangement uses TRBV7-9 and TRBJ2-4; the D gene is possibly TRBD1 (6 bases). The CDR3 is 15 residues long. In germline, CDR1 is SEHNR, CDR2 FQNEAQ (reference sequence). With 5 bases removed from V and 5 bases from J, the gap between germline ends came to 16 bases.

About this clonotype itself: The junction differs from germline at one of its ends, possibly a read error. This chain links TRBV18 with TRBJ2-7; TRBD2 aligns across 7 bases. Germline V lookup: CDR1 KGHSH, CDR2 LQKENI. This CDR3 is 13 amino acids long. The CDR3 region is CASSPGEGYKQYF. CDR3 DNA: TGTGCCAGCTCACCGGGGGAGGGCTACAAGCAGTACTTC.

Points on this clonotype: A much larger clone sits a single nucleotide away, making a read error possible. The V call is TRBV2, the J call TRBJ1-3; D not certain. Trimming took off 6 bases at V and 0 bases at J, with 12 bases between the two ends. CDR3 size: 15 residues. Germline lookup yields CDR1 SNHLY and CDR2 FYNNEI. CDR3 loop: CASRINSLSGNTIYF. The CDR3 nucleotides read TGTGCCAGCAGGATCAACAGCCTCTCTGGAAACACCATATATTTT.

There are many counts of this clonotype. The genes are TRBV28 and TRBJ1-1; no definite D call. There are 11 residues in the CDR3. Per germline, CDR1 MDHEN and CDR2 SYDVKM. The ends were cut back, 8 bases at V and 0 bases at J, with 4 bases in the middle. The CDR3 nucleotides read TGTGCCAGCCAGTTGAACACTGAAGCTTTCTTT. Protein product: CASQLNTEAFF.

This clonotype was detected a few times. CDR3 DNA sequence: TGTGCCACCGCCCTCGGGACAGGGTACACCGGGGAGCTGTTTTTT. This codes for CATALGTGYTGELFF. The chain has TRBV24-1 and TRBJ2-2, with 9 bases matching TRBD1. Germline V CDR1 and CDR2: KGHDR, SFDVKD. Trimming took 9 bases from V and 3 from J; bases not matched to a gene: 7. The CDR3 has 15 residues.

This clonotype appeared many times. The chain carries TRBV18 and TRBJ1-1; D not resolved. The CDR3 totals 13 residues. V lost 8 bases and J 2 bases, leaving 12 bases between the germline ends. CDR1 KGHSH and CDR2 LQKENI come from the germline V gene. The CDR3 DNA reads TGTGCCAGCAGCCCTCTGGGAAACACTGAAGCTTTCTTT. Protein product: CASSPLGNTEAFF.

This clonotype was seen ten or more times. The chain recombines TRBV6-2 or TRBV6-3 with TRBJ1-1; maybe TRBD1 (5 bases). V lost 6 bases and J 0 bases, leaving 17 bases between the germline ends. Germline values: CDR1 MNHEY, CDR2 SVGEGT. The CDR3 runs 16 residues. CDR3 loop: CASSLQPGTVNTEAFF. CDR3 nucleotide sequence: TGTGCCAGCAGCCTTCAGCCCGGGACTGTGAACACTGAAGCTTTCTTT.

This clonotype was counted many times. The chain recombines TRBV11-2 with TRBJ1-1, with unresolved D. This CDR3 is built from 15 residues. The V gene's germline CDR1 is SGHAT and CDR2 FQNNGV. Trimming stripped 1 base from V and 1 base from J, with 10 bases between. The CDR3 nucleotides read TGTGCCAGCAGCTTAGGTCTAATCGGGAACACTGAAGCTTTCTTT. Protein: CASSLGLIGNTEAFF.

This clonotype has ten or more counts. The rearrangement links TRBV7-2 to TRBJ2-7; TRBD2 agrees at 9 bases. The CDR3 has 15 residues. Germline V gives CDR1 SGHTA, CDR2 FQGNSA. With 1 base clipped from V and 5 bases from J, the junction kept 6 bases outside the gene matches. CDR3 bases: TGTGCCAGCAGCTTAGGTCTAGCGGGACACCACGAGCAGTACTTC. Protein sequence: CASSLGLAGHHEQYF.

The gene calls are TRBV19 and TRBJ2-2; D is unresolved. V lost 7 bases to trimming and J lost 6 bases, with 9 bases between them. This CDR3 comprises 12 residues. CDR1 is LNHDA and CDR2 is SQIVND in the germline V gene (reference sequence). CDR3 protein: CASTVVPGELFF. CDR3 DNA sequence: TGTGCCAGTACCGTGGTACCCGGGGAGCTGTTTTTT.